Shown below are 29 T cell receptor beta chains from a single sample sequenced in a study of CD8+ T cells in alopecia areata. RNA, once extracted, was reverse transcribed into cDNA for use as the sequencing template. Sequencing was performed with immunoSEQ multiplex PCR; in TCRdb, only in-frame clones are kept and a portion is missing. The sample lists about 200,000 clones, more than 50% occurring once. Sequencing was done on a sample of CD8+ T cells sorted from blood. Source of these receptors: a human donor in good health.

The chain combines TRBV27 with TRBJ2-5; the D gene is possibly TRBD2 (5 bases). The germline gives CDR1 MNHEY, CDR2 SMNVEV (reference sequence). V gave up 5 bases and J gave up 2 bases, with 9 bases separating them. The CDR3 consists of 13 residues. The CDR3 DNA reads TGTGCCAGCAGTATAGCGAGTCAAGAGACCCAGTACTTC. Protein product: CASSIASQETQYF.

The chain joins TRBV5-1 to TRBJ1-1, with D perhaps matching TRBD1 (5 bases). Between the trimmed V and J ends, which lost 0 bases and 5 bases, there was a span of 14 bases. CDR3 size: 15 residues. Germline CDR1 reads SGHRS; CDR2 reads YFSETQ. The CDR3 region is CASSLESGARTEAFF. As DNA, the CDR3 is TGCGCCAGCAGCTTGGAGTCCGGGGCGAGGACTGAAGCTTTCTTT.

V gene TRBV30 combines with J gene TRBJ2-5; 8 positions agree with TRBD1. The germline CDR1 and CDR2 sequences are GTSNPN and SVGIG (reference sequence). This CDR3 has 21 residues. V gave up 2 bases and J gave up 3 bases; unmatched junction bases: 26. The CDR3 loop reads CAWSKTRGQGILGIPEETQYF. CDR3 nucleotide sequence: TGTGCCTGGAGTAAAACCAGGGGGCAGGGGATTCTGGGGATTCCAGAAGAGACCCAGTACTTC.

This chain connects TRBV29-1 to TRBJ2-3, with 8 bases that match TRBD2. The CDR3 runs to 16 residues. J gave up 2 bases and V 3 bases, and 10 bases lay outside the gene matches. CDR1 SQVTM and CDR2 ANQGSEA come from the germline V gene. CDR3 bases: TGCAGCGTTGACTCAGCGGGGGAGAAAGTCACAGATACGCAGTATTTT. Its translation is CSVDSAGEKVTDTQYF.

The rearrangement links TRBV10-2 to TRBJ2-7; 9 bases line up with TRBD1. J gave up 3 bases and V 2 bases, and 2 bases lay outside the gene matches. The CDR3 spans 14 residues. The V gene's germline CDR1 is WSHSY and CDR2 SAAADI. In DNA form, the CDR3 reads TGCGCCAGCAGTGAGACAGGGGGCTACTACGAGCAGTACTTC. This sequence encodes CASSETGGYYEQYF.

This chain joins TRBV5-6 and TRBJ2-1; TRBD1 matches at 8 bases. The V gene's germline CDR1 is SGHDT and CDR2 YYEEEE. V dropped 4 bases and J dropped 10; count of bases not matched to a gene: 4. This CDR3 is 12 amino acids long. The CDR3 DNA reads TGTGCCAGCAGCCCAGACAGGGGCGAGCAGTTCTTC. Protein product: CASSPDRGEQFF.

This clone was observed a single time. The V gene is TRBV29-1, the J gene TRBJ1-2; D perhaps matches TRBD1 (5 bases). Germline loops: CDR1 SQVTM, CDR2 ANQGSEA. V was cut by 3 bases and J by 1 base, with 6 bases left in between. The CDR3 has 12 residues. CDR3 sequence reads: CSVEGLNYGYTF. As DNA, the CDR3 is TGCAGCGTTGAGGGACTTAACTATGGCTACACCTTC.

This chain connects TRBV4-2 to TRBJ2-5, with 7 bases that match TRBD1. From germline, CDR1 is LGHNA and CDR2 YNFKEQ. This CDR3 spans 14 amino acids. V lost 1 base to trimming and J lost 5 bases; unmatched junction nucleotides: 4. The CDR3 DNA reads as TGTGCCAGCAGCCAAGCTGGGACAGATGAGACCCAGTACTTC. This translates into CASSQAGTDETQYF.

The chain couples TRBV29-1 to TRBJ1-1; D uncertain. Germline V CDR1 and CDR2: SQVTM, ANQGSEA. Trimming pared 7 bases from V and 1 base from J, leaving 7 bases between. This CDR3 has 11 amino acids. CDR3 sequence: CSALKNTEAFF. CDR3 nucleotides: TGCAGCGCACTCAAGAACACTGAAGCTTTCTTT.

The CDR3 coding sequence is TGTGCCAGCAGCCCGGAGGGGGGGACTGAAGCTTTCTTT. Its protein product is CASSPEGGTEAFF. The gene calls are TRBV5-4 and TRBJ1-1; TRBD1 might be the D (6 bases). Germline V gives CDR1 SGHNT, CDR2 YYREEE (reference sequence). The CDR3 length is 13 residues. V lost 4 bases and J lost 5, with 12 bases in between.

This clone was observed a few times. The chain carries TRBV29-1 and TRBJ2-1; 12 positions agree with TRBD2. The germline V gene encodes CDR1 SQVTM and CDR2 ANQGSEA. The CDR3 length is 15 residues. Germline trimming cut 6 bases from V and 5 bases from J; bases unmatched to any gene: 8. The CDR3: CSVPRTSGVNNEQFF. CDR3 in DNA: TGCAGCGTGCCTCGGACTAGCGGGGTGAACAATGAGCAGTTCTTC.

In this sample, this clone turned up many times. The chain joins TRBV5-5 to TRBJ2-5; perhaps D is TRBD1 or TRBD2 (5 bases each). Trimming removed 1 base at V and 2 bases at J, with 15 bases between. Looked up from germline, CDR1 is SGHKS and CDR2 is YYEKEE (reference sequence). CDR3 size: 16 residues. CDR3 protein: CASSLLAGTDQETQYF. The CDR3, as DNA: TGTGCCAGCAGCTTGCTAGCAGGGACCGATCAAGAGACCCAGTACTTC.

This clone has a handful of counts. This chain joins TRBV4-2 and TRBJ1-2; D is unclear. This CDR3 has 14 amino acids. CDR1 and CDR2 (germline): LGHNA, YNFKEQ. V lost 2 bases, J lost 7 bases, and 14 bases lay in between. CDR3 protein: CASSQSRDDFGYTF. The CDR3, as DNA: TGTGCCAGCAGCCAAAGCCGGGATGACTTTGGCTACACCTTC.

This clone was observed a few times. V usage is TRBV2 and J usage is TRBJ2-5, with 7 bases aligning to TRBD1. In germline, CDR1 is SNHLY, CDR2 FYNNEI. This CDR3 contains 16 residues. V trimming: 2 bases; J trimming: 5 bases; junction bases outside the gene matches: 11. The CDR3: CASSESLQGDEETQYF. The DNA of the CDR3 is TGTGCCAGCAGTGAATCCCTTCAGGGGGATGAGGAGACCCAGTACTTC.

This clone was counted between two and nine times. The rearrangement links TRBV6-6 to TRBJ1-2; D perhaps matches TRBD1 (6 bases). Germline loops: CDR1 MNHNY, CDR2 SVGAGI (reference sequence). Trimming took 6 bases from V and 6 from J, leaving 17 bases between them. This CDR3 has 14 residues. The CDR3 region is CASSVTGMQHGYTF. The CDR3 bases are TGTGCCAGCAGCGTAACAGGGATGCAGCATGGCTACACCTTC.

J is TRBJ1-1 and V is TRBV9, with D possibly matching TRBD1 (6 bases). This CDR3 is built from 12 residues. V gave up 3 bases and J gave up 5 bases, with 8 bases separating them. Germline values: CDR1 SGDLS, CDR2 YYNGEE. The CDR3 DNA is TGTGCCAGCAGCGGCAGGGGTACTGAAGCTTTCTTT. Translating gives CASSGRGTEAFF.

For this clone: This specimen includes other DNA sequences encoding the same CDR3. The rearrangement links TRBV27 to TRBJ1-1; unclear D gene. The CDR3 spans 12 residues. Germline V CDR1 and CDR2: MNHEY, SMNVEV (reference sequence). Trimming took off 6 bases at V and 4 bases at J, with 9 bases between the two ends. The CDR3 DNA is TGTGCCAGCAGCCGGGGTGGCACTGAAGCTTTCTTT. Protein: CASSRGGTEAFF.

This clone was found a few times. V and J are TRBV10-3 and TRBJ1-5, with D perhaps TRBD1 (6 bases). This CDR3 comprises 14 residues. The germline V gene has CDR1 ENHRY and CDR2 SYGVKD. Deletions cut 3 bases from V and 5 bases from J, with 11 bases between. CDR3 protein: CAISERQDYQPQHF. The CDR3 DNA follows: TGTGCCATCAGTGAACGACAGGATTATCAGCCCCAGCATTTT.

The chain joins TRBV4-1 to TRBJ1-3; D is perhaps TRBD1 (6 bases). With 4 bases removed from V and 4 bases from J, the gap between germline ends came to 17 bases. From germline, CDR1 is MGHRA and CDR2 YSYEKL. The CDR3 covers 16 residues. The CDR3 loop reads CASSPTTGFFGNTIYF. In DNA, the CDR3 is TGCGCCAGCAGCCCTACCACAGGGTTTTTCGGAAACACCATATATTTT.

The rearrangement links TRBV5-1 to TRBJ2-7; unclear D gene. The CDR3 contains 14 residues. V lost 4 bases, J lost 0 bases, and 11 bases lay in between. CDR1 is SGHRS and CDR2 is YFSETQ in the germline V gene. CDR3 coding DNA: TGCGCCAGCAGCCCAAGAGGTCCCTCCTACGAGCAGTACTTC. This sequence encodes CASSPRGPSYEQYF.

CDR3 nucleotide sequence: TGTGCCAGCAGTATCCGGGAGTCCTACGAGCAGTACTTC. Translating gives CASSIRESYEQYF. The rearrangement uses TRBV27 and TRBJ2-7; TRBD2 is a possible D gene (6 bases). CDR3 size: 13 residues. Trimming left V 5 bases short and J 1 base short, with 9 bases between. Per the germline V gene, CDR1 is MNHEY and CDR2 is SMNVEV (reference sequence).

The chain uses TRBV30 and TRBJ1-1; D remains ambiguous. With 3 bases removed from V and 6 bases from J, the gap between germline ends came to 5 bases. Germline CDR1 is GTSNPN and CDR2 is SVGIG (reference sequence). This CDR3 contains 10 residues. The CDR3 bases are TGTGCCTGGAGCGACTCTGAAGCTTTCTTT. Protein sequence: CAWSDSEAFF.

V is TRBV29-1 and J is TRBJ2-2; 8 nucleotides match TRBD1. The CDR3 contains 12 residues. Germline V CDR1 and CDR2: SQVTM, ANQGSEA. V lost 5 bases, J lost 7 bases, and 3 bases stayed unmatched. CDR3 coding DNA: TGCAGCGTTCGACAGGGGATCGGGGAGCTGTTTTTT. Residues: CSVRQGIGELFF.

This chain's CDR3 is CASRSNYGYTF. CDR3 in DNA: TGTGCCAGCAGGTCTAACTATGGCTACACCTTC. The chain employs TRBV25-1 and TRBJ1-2; D is undetermined. V dropped 6 bases and J dropped 0 bases, with 2 bases sitting between them. CDR1 and CDR2 (germline): MGHDK, SYGVNS. The length of the CDR3 is 11 residues.

The V and J genes are TRBV30 and TRBJ2-3, with D perhaps TRBD1 or TRBD2 (5 bases each). The CDR3 length is 16 residues. CDR1 is GTSNPN, CDR2 SVGIG, per germline (reference sequence). Trimming removed 3 bases at V and 2 bases at J, with 18 bases between. The chain's CDR3 is CAWRSSRRDLTDTQYF. The CDR3 DNA reads TGTGCCTGGAGATCCTCCCGACGGGACCTCACAGATACGCAGTATTTT.

This clone was seen a few times. The gene calls are TRBV29-1 and TRBJ2-7; 8 nucleotides match TRBD1. The ends lost 7 bases at V and 0 bases at J; junction bases unmatched: 14. The CDR3 extends over 16 amino acids. Looked up from germline, CDR1 is SQVTM and CDR2 is ANQGSEA. The CDR3 sequence is CSDNWTGPVDSYEQYF. DNA of the CDR3: TGCAGCGACAACTGGACAGGGCCTGTGGACTCCTACGAGCAGTACTTC.

This clone was seen only once. The CDR3 reads CASRDSTETQYF. The CDR3 DNA is TGTGCCAGCAGGGACAGTACGGAGACGCAGTATTTT. The chain links TRBV7-9 to TRBJ2-3, with D tentatively TRBD1 (6 bases). Germline CDR1 and CDR2: SEHNR and FQNEAQ (reference sequence). The CDR3 sequence is 12 residues long. The V end was cut by 6 bases, the J end by 9 bases, with 13 bases between.

The chain couples TRBV5-1 to TRBJ1-1; D gene ambiguous. Trimming removed 0 bases at V and 6 bases at J, with 15 bases between. CDR3 size: 15 residues. Germline V gene lookup returns CDR1 SGHRS and CDR2 YFSETQ. The chain's CDR3 is CASSLAGTSVAEAFF. The CDR3 DNA reads as TGCGCCAGCAGCTTGGCCGGCACCTCGGTCGCTGAAGCTTTCTTT.

The rearrangement uses TRBV25-1 and TRBJ2-5, with TRBD1 identical over 8 bases. Germline V CDR1 and CDR2: MGHDK, SYGVNS. Trimming took 3 bases from V and 1 from J; bases not matched to a gene: 4. This CDR3 is built from 15 residues. The DNA of the CDR3 is TGTGCCAGCAGTGAGGGACAGGTCTTCCAAGAGACCCAGTACTTC. It encodes CASSEGQVFQETQYF.